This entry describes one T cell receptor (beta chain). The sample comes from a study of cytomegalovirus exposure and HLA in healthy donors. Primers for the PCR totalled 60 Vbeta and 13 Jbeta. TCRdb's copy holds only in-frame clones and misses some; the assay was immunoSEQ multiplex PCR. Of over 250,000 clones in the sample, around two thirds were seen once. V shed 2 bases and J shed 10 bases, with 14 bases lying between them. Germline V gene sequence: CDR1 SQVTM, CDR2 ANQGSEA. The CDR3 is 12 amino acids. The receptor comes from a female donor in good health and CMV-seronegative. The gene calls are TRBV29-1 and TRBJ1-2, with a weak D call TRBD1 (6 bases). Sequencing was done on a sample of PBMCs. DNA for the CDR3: TGCAGCGTTGAATCCCCGACAGGCCTCTACACCTTC. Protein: CSVESPTGLYTF.